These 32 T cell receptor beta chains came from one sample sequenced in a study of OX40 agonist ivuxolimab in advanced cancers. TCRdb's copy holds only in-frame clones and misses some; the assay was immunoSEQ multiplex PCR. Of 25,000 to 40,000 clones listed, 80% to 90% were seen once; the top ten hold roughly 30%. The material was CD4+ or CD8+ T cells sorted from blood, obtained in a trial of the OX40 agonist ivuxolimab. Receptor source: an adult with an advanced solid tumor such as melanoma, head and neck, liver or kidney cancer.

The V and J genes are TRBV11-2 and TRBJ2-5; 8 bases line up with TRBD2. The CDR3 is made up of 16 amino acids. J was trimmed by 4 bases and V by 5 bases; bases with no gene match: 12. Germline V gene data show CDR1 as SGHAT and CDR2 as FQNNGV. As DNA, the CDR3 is TGTGCCAGCAGCGGGGTGACGGGGGGGGTCCGAGAGACCCAGTACTTC. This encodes CASSGVTGGVRETQYF. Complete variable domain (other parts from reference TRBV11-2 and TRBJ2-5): EAGVAQSPRYKIIEKRQSVAFWCNPISGHATLYWYQQILGQGPKLLIQFQNNGVVDDSQLPKDRFSAERLKGVDSTLKIQPAKLEDSAVYLCASSGVTGGVRETQYFGPGTRLLVL.

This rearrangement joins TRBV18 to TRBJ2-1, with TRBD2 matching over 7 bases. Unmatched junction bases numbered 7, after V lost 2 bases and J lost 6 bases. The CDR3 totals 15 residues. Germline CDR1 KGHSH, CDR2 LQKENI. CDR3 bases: TGTGCCAGCTCACCAGGGGGAGGGCTCCTCAATGAGCAGTTCTTC. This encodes CASSPGGGLLNEQFF. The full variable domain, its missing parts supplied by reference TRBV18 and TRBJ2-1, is NAGVMQNPRHLVRRRGQEARLRCSPMKGHSHVYWYRQLPEEGLKFMVYLQKENIIDESGMPKERFSAEFPKEGPSILRIQQVVRGDSAAYFCASSPGGGLLNEQFFGPGTRLTVL.

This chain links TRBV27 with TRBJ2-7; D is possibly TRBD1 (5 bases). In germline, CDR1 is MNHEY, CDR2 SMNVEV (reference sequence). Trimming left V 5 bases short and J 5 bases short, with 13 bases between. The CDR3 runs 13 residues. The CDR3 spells CASSGQGRDEQYF. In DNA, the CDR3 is TGTGCCAGCAGTGGGCAGGGTCGCGACGAGCAGTACTTC.

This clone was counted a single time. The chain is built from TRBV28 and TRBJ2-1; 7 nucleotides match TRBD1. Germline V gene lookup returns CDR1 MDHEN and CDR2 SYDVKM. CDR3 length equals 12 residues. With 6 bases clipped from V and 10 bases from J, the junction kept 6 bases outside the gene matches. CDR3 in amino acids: CASSPGQAEQFF. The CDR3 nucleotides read TGTGCCAGCAGCCCCGGACAGGCAGAGCAGTTCTTC.

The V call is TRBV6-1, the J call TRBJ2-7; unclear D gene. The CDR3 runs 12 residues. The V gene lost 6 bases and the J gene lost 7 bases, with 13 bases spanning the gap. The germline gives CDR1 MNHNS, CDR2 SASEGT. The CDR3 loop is CASRNPAGEQYF. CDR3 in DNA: TGTGCCAGCAGGAATCCGGCTGGAGAGCAGTACTTC.

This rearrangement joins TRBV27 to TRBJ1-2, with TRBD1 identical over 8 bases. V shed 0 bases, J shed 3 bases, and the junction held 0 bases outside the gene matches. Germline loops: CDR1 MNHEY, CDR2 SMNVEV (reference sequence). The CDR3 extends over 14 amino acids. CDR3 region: CASSLSRGHYGYTF. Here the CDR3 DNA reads TGTGCCAGCAGTTTATCCAGGGGGCACTATGGCTACACCTTC.

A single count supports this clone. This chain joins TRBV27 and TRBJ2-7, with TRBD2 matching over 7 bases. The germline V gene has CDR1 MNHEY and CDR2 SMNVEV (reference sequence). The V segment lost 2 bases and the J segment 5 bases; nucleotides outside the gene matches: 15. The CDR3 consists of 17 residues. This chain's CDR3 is CASSLGGGRLGFHEQYF. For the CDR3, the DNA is TGTGCCAGCAGTTTAGGGGGGGGGAGATTGGGGTTTCACGAGCAGTACTTC.

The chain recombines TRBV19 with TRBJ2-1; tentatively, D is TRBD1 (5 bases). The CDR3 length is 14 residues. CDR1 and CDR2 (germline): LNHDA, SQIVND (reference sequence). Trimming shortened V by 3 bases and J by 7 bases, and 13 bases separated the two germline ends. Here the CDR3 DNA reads TGTGCCAGTAGTATTACCCAGGGTGAGAATGAGCAGTTCTTC. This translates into CASSITQGENEQFF.

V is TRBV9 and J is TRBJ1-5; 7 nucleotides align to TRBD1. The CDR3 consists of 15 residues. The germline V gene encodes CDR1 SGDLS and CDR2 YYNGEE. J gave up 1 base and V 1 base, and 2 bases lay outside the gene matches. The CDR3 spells CASSVSGGSNQPQHF. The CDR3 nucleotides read TGTGCCAGCAGCGTATCAGGGGGGAGCAATCAGCCCCAGCATTTT. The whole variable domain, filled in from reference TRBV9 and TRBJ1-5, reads DSGVTQTPKHLITATGQRVTLRCSPRSGDLSVYWYQQSLDQGLQFLIQYYNGEERAKGNILERFSAQQFPDLHSELNLSSLELGDSALYFCASSVSGGSNQPQHFGDGTRLSIL.

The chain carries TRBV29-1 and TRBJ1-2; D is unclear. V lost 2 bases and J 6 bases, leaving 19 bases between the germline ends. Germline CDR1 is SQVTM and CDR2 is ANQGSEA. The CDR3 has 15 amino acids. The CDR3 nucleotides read TGCAGCGTTGAATGGCCCATTAGTTCTCCAGATGGCTACACCTTC. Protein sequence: CSVEWPISSPDGYTF.

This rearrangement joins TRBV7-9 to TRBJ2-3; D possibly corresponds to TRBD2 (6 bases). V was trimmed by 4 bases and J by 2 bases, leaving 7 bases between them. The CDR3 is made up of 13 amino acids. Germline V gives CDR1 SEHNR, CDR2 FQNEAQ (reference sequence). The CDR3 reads CASSWDFTDTQYF. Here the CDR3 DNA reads TGTGCCAGCAGCTGGGACTTCACAGATACGCAGTATTTT.

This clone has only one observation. The CDR3 reads CASSSGPFHSTDTQYF. In nucleotides, the CDR3 is TGTGCCAGTAGTAGCGGCCCCTTCCACAGCACAGATACGCAGTATTTT. V usage is TRBV19 and J usage is TRBJ2-3; no clear D. The CDR3 runs to 16 residues. CDR1 is LNHDA, CDR2 SQIVND, per germline (reference sequence). Deletions cut 4 bases from V and 0 bases from J, with 14 bases between. Full variable domain (missing parts from reference TRBV19 and TRBJ2-3): DGGITQSPKYLFRKEGQNVTLSCEQNLNHDAMYWYRQDPGQGLRLIYYSQIVNDFQKGDIAEGYSVSREKKESFPLTVTSAQKNPTAFYLCASSSGPFHSTDTQYFGPGTRLTVL.

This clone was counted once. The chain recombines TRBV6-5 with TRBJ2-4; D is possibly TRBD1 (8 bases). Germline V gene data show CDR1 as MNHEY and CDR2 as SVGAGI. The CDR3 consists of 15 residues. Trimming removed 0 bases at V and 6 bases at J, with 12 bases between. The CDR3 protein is CASSYSDREGNIQYF. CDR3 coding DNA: TGTGCCAGCAGTTACTCGGACAGGGAGGGAAACATTCAGTACTTC.

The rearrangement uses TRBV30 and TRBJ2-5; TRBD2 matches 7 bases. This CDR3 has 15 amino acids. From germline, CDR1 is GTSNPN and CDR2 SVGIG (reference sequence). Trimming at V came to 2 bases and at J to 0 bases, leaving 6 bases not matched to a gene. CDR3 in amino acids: CAWSKTSIHQETQYF. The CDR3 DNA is TGTGCCTGGAGTAAGACTAGCATACACCAAGAGACCCAGTACTTC.

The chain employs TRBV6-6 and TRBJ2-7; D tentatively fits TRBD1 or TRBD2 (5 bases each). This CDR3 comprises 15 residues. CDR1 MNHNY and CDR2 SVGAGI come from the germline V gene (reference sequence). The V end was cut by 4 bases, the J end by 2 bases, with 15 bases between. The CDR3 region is CASSWGRDGPYEQYF. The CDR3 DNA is TGTGCCAGCAGTTGGGGAAGGGACGGACCCTACGAGCAGTACTTC.

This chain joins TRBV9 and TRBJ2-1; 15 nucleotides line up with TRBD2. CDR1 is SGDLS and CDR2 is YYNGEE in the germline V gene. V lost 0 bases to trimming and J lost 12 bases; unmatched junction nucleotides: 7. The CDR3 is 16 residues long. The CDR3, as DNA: TGTGCCAGCAGCGTAGATTGGACTAGCGGGAGGGATGGGCAGTTCTTC. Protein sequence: CASSVDWTSGRDGQFF.

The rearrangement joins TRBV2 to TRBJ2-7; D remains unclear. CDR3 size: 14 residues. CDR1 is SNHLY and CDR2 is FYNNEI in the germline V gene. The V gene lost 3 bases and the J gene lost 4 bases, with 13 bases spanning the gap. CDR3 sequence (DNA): TGTGCCAGCAGTGATCCCAGGTTTGTGTACGAGCAGTACTTC. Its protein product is CASSDPRFVYEQYF.

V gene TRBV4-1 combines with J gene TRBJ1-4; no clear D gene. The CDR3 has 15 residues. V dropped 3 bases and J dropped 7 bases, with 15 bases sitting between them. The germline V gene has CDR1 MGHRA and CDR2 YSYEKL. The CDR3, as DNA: TGCGCCAGCAGCCAGACGGGGTTTATGGGTGAAAAACTGTTTTTT. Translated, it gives CASSQTGFMGEKLFF.

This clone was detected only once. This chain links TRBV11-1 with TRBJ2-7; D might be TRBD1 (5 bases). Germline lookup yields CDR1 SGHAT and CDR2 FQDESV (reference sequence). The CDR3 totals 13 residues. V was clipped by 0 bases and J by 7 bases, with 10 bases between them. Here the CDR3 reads CASSLADTKEQYF. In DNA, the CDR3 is TGTGCCAGCAGCTTAGCGGACACTAAGGAGCAGTACTTC.

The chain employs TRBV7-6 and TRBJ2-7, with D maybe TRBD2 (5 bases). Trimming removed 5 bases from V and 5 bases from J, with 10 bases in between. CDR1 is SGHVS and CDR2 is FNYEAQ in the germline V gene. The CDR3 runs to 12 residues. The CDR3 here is CASSPRADEQYF. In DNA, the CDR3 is TGTGCCAGCAGCCCGCGGGCAGACGAGCAGTACTTC.

As DNA, the CDR3 is TGTGCCAGCAGTTTTGGGTTTCGGGTTGAAAAACTGTTTTTT. It is translated as CASSFGFRVEKLFF. The V and J genes are TRBV28 and TRBJ1-4; no clear D. The germline gives CDR1 MDHEN, CDR2 SYDVKM. Trimming pared 3 bases from V and 7 bases from J, leaving 12 bases between. This CDR3 has 14 amino acids.

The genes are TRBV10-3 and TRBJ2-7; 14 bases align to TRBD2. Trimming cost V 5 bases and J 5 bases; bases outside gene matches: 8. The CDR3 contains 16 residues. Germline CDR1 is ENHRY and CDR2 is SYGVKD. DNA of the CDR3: TGTGCCATCAGTCCCGGGACTAGCGGGAGCGGAGACGAGCAGTACTTC. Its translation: CAISPGTSGSGDEQYF.

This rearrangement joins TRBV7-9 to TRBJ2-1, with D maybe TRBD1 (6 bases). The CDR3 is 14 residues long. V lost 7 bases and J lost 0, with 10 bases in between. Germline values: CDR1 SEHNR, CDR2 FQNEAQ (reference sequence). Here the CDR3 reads CASTDSNSYNEQFF. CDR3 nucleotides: TGTGCCAGCACGGACAGTAACTCCTACAATGAGCAGTTCTTC. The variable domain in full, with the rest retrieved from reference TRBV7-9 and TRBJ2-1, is DTGVSQNPRHKITKRGQNVTFRCDPISEHNRLYWYRQTLGQGPEFLTYFQNEAQLEKSRLLSDRFSAERPKGSFSTLEIQRTEQGDSAMYLCASTDSNSYNEQFFGPGTRLTVL.

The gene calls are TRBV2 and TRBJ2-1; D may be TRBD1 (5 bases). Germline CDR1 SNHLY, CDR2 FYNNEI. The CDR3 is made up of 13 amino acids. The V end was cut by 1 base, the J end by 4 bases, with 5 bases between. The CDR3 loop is CASSEGQYNEQFF. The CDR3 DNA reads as TGTGCCAGCAGTGAAGGACAGTACAATGAGCAGTTCTTC. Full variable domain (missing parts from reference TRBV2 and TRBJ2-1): EPEVTQTPSHQVTQMGQEVILRCVPISNHLYFYWYRQILGQKVEFLVSFYNNEISEKSEIFDDQFSVERPDGSNFTLKIRSTKLEDSAMYFCASSEGQYNEQFFGPGTRLTVL.

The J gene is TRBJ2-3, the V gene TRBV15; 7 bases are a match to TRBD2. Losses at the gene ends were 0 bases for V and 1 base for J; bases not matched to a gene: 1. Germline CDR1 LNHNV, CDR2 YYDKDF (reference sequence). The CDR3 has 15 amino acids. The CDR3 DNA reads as TGTGCCACCAGCAGAGATGGACTAGGCACAGATACGCAGTATTTT. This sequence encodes CATSRDGLGTDTQYF.

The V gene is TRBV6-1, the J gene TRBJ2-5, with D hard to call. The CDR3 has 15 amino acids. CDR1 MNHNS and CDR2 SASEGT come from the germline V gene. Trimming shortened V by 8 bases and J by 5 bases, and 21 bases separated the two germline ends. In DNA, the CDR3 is TGTGCCAGCCTTTTTGTGTTTACGAAAGAGGAGACCCAGTACTTC. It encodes CASLFVFTKEETQYF.

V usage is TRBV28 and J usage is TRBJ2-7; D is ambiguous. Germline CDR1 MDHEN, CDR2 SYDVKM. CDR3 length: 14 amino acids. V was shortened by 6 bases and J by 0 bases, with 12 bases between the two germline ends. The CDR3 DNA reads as TGTGCCAGCAGGCCCCCTAGGTTCTCCTACGAGCAGTACTTC. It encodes CASRPPRFSYEQYF.

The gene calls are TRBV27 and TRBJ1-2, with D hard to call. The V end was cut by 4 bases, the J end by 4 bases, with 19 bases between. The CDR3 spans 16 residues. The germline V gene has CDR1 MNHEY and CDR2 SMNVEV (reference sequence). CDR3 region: CASSSPTHPSSYGYTF. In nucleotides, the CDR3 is TGTGCCAGCAGTTCCCCCACGCACCCGTCTAGCTATGGCTACACCTTC.

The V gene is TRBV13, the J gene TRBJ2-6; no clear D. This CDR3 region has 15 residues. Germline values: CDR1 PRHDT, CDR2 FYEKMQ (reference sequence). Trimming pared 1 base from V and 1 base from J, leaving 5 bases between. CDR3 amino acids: CASSLEWSGANVLTF. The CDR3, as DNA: TGTGCCAGCAGCTTAGAGTGGTCTGGGGCCAACGTCCTGACTTTC.

CDR3 DNA sequence: TGTGCCAGCAGTTTACCGCCGGGACAAGTAACCGGGGAGCTGTTTTTT. Translating gives CASSLPPGQVTGELFF. The rearrangement uses TRBV27 and TRBJ2-2, with D perhaps matching TRBD1 (6 bases). V was trimmed by 2 bases and J by 5 bases, leaving 15 bases between them. CDR1 is MNHEY, CDR2 SMNVEV, per germline (reference sequence). This CDR3 has 16 amino acids.

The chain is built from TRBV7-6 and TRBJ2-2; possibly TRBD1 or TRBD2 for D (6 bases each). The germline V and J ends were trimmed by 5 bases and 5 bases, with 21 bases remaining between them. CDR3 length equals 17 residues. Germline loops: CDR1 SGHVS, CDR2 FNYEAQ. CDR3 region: CASSTLTRGELTGELFF. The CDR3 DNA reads TGTGCCAGCAGCACTCTGACAAGGGGGGAATTGACCGGGGAGCTGTTTTTT.

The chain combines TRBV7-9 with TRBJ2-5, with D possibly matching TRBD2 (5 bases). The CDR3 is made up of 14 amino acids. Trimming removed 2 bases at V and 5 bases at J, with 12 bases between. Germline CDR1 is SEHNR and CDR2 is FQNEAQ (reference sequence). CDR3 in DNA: TGTGCCAGCAGCTTAATGGGAGTTCCGGAGACCCAGTACTTC. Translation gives CASSLMGVPETQYF.